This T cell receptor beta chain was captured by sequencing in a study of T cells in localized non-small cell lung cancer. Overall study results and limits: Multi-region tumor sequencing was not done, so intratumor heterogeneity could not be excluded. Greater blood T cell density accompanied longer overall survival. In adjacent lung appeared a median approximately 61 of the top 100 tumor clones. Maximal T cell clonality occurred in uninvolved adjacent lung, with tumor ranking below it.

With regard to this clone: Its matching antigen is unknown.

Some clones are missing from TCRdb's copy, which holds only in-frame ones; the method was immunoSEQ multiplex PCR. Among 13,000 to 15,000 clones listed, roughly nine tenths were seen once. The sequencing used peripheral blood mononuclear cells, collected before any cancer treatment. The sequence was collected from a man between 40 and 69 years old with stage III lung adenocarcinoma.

The CDR3 coding sequence is TGTGCCAGCTCAACGACAGGGGCGCGGGGCACTGAAGCTTTCTTT. It codes for CASSTTGARGTEAFF. The V call is TRBV18, the J call TRBJ1-1; TRBD1 matches 8 bases. The CDR3 extends over 15 amino acids. The J segment lost 4 bases and the V segment lost 5 bases, leaving 9 bases of the junction unmatched. The V gene's germline CDR1 is KGHSH and CDR2 LQKENI. Filled out from reference TRBV18 and TRBJ1-1, the complete variable domain reads NAGVMQNPRHLVRRRGQEARLRCSPMKGHSHVYWYRQLPEEGLKFMVYLQKENIIDESGMPKERFSAEFPKEGPSILRIQQVVRGDSAAYFCASSTTGARGTEAFFGQGTRLTVV.